This T cell receptor beta chain was captured by sequencing in a study of post-analysis software for immune sequencing data (dated by TCRdb to the mid-2010s). For the wider study: Relapsing-remitting, secondary progressive and progressive-relapsing multiple sclerosis were recorded as disease courses, and subtype annotation was lacking for some patients. The patient repertoires were set against about eleven previously published healthy control repertoires from donors whose ages ranged from about 6 to 27 years. A subset of samples was prepared in parallel using single-end sample barcoding, then pooled and co-amplified after Illumina adapter ligation.

The library was built by means of PCR. The instrument given in TCRdb is Illumina HiSeq 2500. To reduce PCR and sequencing biases, unique molecular identifiers were built into the TCR beta cDNA libraries. Approximately 500,000 cDNA molecules were obtained for every 1 to 10 million input T cells, so each molecule roughly corresponded to one T cell. The patient libraries were prepared and sequenced using the same protocol as the earlier healthy control dataset. Samples belonging to the same batch were prepared together, multiplexed and sequenced on a shared HiSeq lane. Under the source paper's analysis protocol: Raw barcoded reads were processed with MIGEC, and single-read molecular identifier groups were discarded before consensus assembly and CDR3 extraction. Clonotype tables were post-analysed with VDJtools, and diversity was normalized by down-sampling all datasets to the smallest sample size. In repertoire overlap clustering, CDR3 amino acid sequences, but not nucleotide sequences, were matched to correct batch-related cross-sample contamination. TCRdb trimmed the raw reads at Q25, called clones with MiXCR and kept productive beta chains. Each CDR3 protein appears once, grouped with its most common genes and DNA. The V and J calls come from TCRdb's annotation, not from the publication. A total of roughly 200,000 distinct CDR3 sequences appear in this sample, 29% of them only once. Of the sample, around 3.7% falls within the top ten clones.

Via the germline V gene, CDR1 is SQVTM and CDR2 ANQGSEA. V and J are truncated by 5 bases and 0 bases respectively, leaving an intervening sequence of 20 bases. From cysteine to phenylalanine, the CDR3 is 17 amino acids long. Just CDR3 DNA is preserved here, 51 bases in frame from base 1. Paper-wide results and their limitations: The control group was slightly older than the multiple sclerosis patient group. Several TRBV segments, including TRBV5-6, TRBV5-1 and TRBV20-1, were significantly more frequent in patients than controls. Significantly lower normalized Chao1 diversity was found in multiple sclerosis patients than in controls, suggesting substantial peripheral T-cell clonal expansion. When samples were clustered directly using the F measure, samples prepared in the same batch co-clustered strongly, which prompted a batch-effect correction.

TCR beta repertoires were profiled from peripheral blood of roughly twelve young patients with multiple sclerosis to demonstrate the VDJtools post-analysis software. The multiple sclerosis patients were children and adolescents ranging in age from 6 to 15 years. As regards this clonotype: This receptor's antigen is unknown. Base qualities are not provided; no much larger clone lies one nucleotide away.

Sequenced input: blood. The receptor's source is a girl between 2 and 17 years old with multiple sclerosis. This chain is built from TRBV29-1 and TRBJ2-1; the D gene cannot be resolved beyond TRBD1 or TRBD2, each matching 5 bases. The CDR3 in this case is CSVIGGGTGFSYNEQFF. The sequence in DNA is TGCAGCGTTATAGGAGGAGGCACAGGATTCTCCTACAATGAGCAGTTCTTC.